This T cell receptor beta chain is drawn from a study of T-cell reconstitution after alpha-beta-depleted transplantation in children (dated by TCRdb to the mid-2010s). About the full investigation: The study quantitatively tracked T-cell immune reconstitution after TCRalphabeta/CD19-depleted allogeneic hematopoietic cell transplantation in children using TCR repertoire profiling.

V and J are truncated by 1 base and 3 bases respectively, leaving an intervening sequence of 10 bases. CDR1 and CDR2 were assigned from the germline V gene (reference sequence) as DFQATT and SNEGSKA. From the cysteine up to the phenylalanine, the CDR3 has a length of 14 residues. The only DNA kept is the CDR3, 42 bases in frame from the first base. Remarks on this clonotype: Its target antigen remains unknown. No base quality information exists; no much larger clone differs at one position.

Library preparation was by PCR. Sequencing instrument: Illumina HiSeq 2500. TCR library preparation used molecular barcoding, with unique molecular identifiers applied to normalize quantification of the TCRbeta repertoire. TCRdb's own reprocessing of the public reads used fastp at Q25 and MiXCR and kept productive beta chains. CDR3 protein duplicates are merged, each entry listing the most common genes and DNA. The sample contains 200,000 to 250,000 distinct CDR3 sequences, around 9.6% of them found a single time. In total, the top ten clones hold around 6% of the sample. The starting material was PBMCs from the stem cell graft donor, obtained from the stem cell graft. Recombination joined TRBV20-1 with TRBJ2-4; no D gene is confidently identified. This TCR derives from a human donor who donated a stem cell graft to a child with acute lymphoblastic leukemia. The sequenced DNA: TGCAGTGCTAGAGGACGTGGTGGCAAAAACATTCAGTACTTC. Its amino acids are CSARGRGGKNIQYF.